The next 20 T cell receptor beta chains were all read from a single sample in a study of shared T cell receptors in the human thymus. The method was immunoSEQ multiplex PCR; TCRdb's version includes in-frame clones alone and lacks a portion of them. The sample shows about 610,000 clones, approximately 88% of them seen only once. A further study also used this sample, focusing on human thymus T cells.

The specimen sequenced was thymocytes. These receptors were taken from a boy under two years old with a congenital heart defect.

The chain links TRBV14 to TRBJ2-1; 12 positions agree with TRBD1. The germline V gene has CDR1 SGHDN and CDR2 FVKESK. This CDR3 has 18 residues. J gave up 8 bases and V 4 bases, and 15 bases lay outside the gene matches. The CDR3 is CASSLTTARDRGRDEQFF. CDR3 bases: TGTGCCAGCAGCCTAACCACGGCCCGGGACAGGGGGCGCGATGAGCAGTTCTTC.

CDR3 protein: CAGASATKGEQYF. CDR3 DNA sequence: TGTGCCGGGGCTAGCGCCACCAAGGGCGAGCAGTACTTC. This chain uses TRBV28 with TRBJ2-7, with D possibly matching TRBD2 (6 bases). Per the germline V gene, CDR1 is MDHEN and CDR2 is SYDVKM. The CDR3 covers 13 residues. Trimming left V 11 bases short and J 6 bases short, with 20 bases between.

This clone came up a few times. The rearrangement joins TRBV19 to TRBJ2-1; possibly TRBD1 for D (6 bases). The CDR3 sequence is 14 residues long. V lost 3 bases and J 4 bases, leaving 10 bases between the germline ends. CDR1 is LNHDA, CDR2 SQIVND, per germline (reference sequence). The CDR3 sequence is CASSIYRAYNEQFF. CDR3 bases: TGTGCCAGTAGTATCTACAGGGCGTACAATGAGCAGTTCTTC. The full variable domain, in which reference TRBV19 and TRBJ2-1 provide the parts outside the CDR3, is DGGITQSPKYLFRKEGQNVTLSCEQNLNHDAMYWYRQDPGQGLRLIYYSQIVNDFQKGDIAEGYSVSREKKESFPLTVTSAQKNPTAFYLCASSIYRAYNEQFFGPGTRLTVL.

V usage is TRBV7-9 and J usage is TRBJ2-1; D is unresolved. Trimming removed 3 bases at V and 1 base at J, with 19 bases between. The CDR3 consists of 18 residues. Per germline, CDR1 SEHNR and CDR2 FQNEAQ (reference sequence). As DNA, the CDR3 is TGTGCCAGCAGCTTGTTCCTCTCCCCGCGGATTTCCTACAATGAGCAGTTCTTC. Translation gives CASSLFLSPRISYNEQFF.

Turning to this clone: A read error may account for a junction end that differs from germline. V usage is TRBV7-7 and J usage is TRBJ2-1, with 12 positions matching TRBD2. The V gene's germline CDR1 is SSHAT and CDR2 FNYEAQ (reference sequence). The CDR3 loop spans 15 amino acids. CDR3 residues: CASSSLAGGIHEQFF. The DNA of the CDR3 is TGTGCTAGCAGCTCCCTAGCGGGAGGGATCCATGAGCAGTTCTTC.

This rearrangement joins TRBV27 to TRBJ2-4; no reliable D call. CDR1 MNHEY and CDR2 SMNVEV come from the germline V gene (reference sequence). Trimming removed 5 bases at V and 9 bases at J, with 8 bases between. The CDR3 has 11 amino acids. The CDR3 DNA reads TGTGCCAGCAGTCCCCCGGTCATTCAGTACTTC. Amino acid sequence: CASSPPVIQYF.

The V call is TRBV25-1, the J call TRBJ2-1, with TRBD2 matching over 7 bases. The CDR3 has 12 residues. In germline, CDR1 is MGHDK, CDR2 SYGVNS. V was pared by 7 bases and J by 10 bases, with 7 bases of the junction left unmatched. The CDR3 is CASISPSGEQFF. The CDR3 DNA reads TGTGCCAGCATTAGTCCTAGCGGCGAGCAGTTCTTC.

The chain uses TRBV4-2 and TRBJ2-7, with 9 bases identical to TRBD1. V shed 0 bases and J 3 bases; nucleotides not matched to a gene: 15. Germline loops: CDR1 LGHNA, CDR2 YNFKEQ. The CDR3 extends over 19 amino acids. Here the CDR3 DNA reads TGTGCCAGCAGCCAAGACGGGGGACAGGGCCCAGCGGGGCGCTACGAGCAGTACTTC. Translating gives CASSQDGGQGPAGRYEQYF.

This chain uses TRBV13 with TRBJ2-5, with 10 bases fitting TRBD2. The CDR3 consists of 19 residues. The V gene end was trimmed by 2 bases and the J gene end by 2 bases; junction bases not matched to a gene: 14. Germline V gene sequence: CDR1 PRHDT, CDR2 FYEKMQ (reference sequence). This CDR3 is CASSLNSGRYPRTQETQYF. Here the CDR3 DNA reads TGTGCCAGCAGCTTAAATAGCGGGAGGTACCCACGAACACAAGAGACCCAGTACTTC.

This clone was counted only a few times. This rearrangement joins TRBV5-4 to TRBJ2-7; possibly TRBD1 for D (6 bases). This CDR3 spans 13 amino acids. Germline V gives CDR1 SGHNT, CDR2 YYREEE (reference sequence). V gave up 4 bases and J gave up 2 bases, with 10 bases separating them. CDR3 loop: CASSTTGPYEQYF. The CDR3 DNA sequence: TGTGCCAGCAGCACAACAGGGCCCTACGAGCAGTACTTC.

The CDR3 nucleotides read TGTGCCAGCAGCTGGGGATCCAGGGGGTATGGCTACACCTTC. Translated: CASSWGSRGYGYTF. V usage is TRBV7-2 and J usage is TRBJ1-2, with TRBD1 matching 7 bases. From germline, CDR1 is SGHTA and CDR2 FQGNSA. The length of the CDR3 is 14 residues. Germline trimming cut 4 bases from V and 5 bases from J; bases unmatched to any gene: 7.

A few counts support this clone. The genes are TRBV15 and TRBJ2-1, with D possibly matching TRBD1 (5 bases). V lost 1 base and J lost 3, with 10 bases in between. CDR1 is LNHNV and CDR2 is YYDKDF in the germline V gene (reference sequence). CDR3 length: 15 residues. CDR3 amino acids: CATSRGRVSYNEQFF. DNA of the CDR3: TGTGCCACCAGCAGAGGCAGGGTTAGCTACAATGAGCAGTTCTTC. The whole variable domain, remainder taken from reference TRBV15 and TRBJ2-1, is DAMVIQNPRYQVTQFGKPVTLSCSQTLNHNVMYWYQQKSSQAPKLLFHYYDKDFNNEADTPDNFQSRRPNTSFCFLDIRSPGLGDTAMYLCATSRGRVSYNEQFFGPGTRLTVL.

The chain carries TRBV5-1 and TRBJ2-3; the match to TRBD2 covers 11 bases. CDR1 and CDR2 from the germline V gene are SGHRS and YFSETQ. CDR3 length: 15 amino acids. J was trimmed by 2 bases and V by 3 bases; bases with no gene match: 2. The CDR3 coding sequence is TGCGCCAGCAGCTCGGGACTAGCGGACACAGATACGCAGTATTTT. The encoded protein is CASSSGLADTDTQYF.

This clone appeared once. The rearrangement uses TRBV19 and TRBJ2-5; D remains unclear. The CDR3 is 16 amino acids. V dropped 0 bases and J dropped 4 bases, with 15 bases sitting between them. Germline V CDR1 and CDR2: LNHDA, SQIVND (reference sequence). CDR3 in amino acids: CASSIDRSVSPETQYF. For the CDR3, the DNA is TGTGCCAGTAGTATAGATCGGTCGGTTAGTCCAGAGACCCAGTACTTC. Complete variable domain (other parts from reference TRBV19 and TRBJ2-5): DGGITQSPKYLFRKEGQNVTLSCEQNLNHDAMYWYRQDPGQGLRLIYYSQIVNDFQKGDIAEGYSVSREKKESFPLTVTSAQKNPTAFYLCASSIDRSVSPETQYFGPGTRLLVL.

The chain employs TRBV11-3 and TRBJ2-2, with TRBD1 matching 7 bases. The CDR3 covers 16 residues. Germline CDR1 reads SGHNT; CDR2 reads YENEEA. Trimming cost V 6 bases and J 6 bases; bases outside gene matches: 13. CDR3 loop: CASSHDRQGSAGELFF. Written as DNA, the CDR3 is TGTGCCAGCAGTCACGACCGACAGGGCAGTGCCGGGGAGCTGTTTTTT.

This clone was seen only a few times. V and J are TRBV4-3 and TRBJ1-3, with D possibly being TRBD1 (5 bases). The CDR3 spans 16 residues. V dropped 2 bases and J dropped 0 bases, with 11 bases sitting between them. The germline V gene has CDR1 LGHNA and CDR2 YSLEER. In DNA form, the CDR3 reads TGCGCCAGCAGCCAATTCGGACACCTCTCTGGAAACACCATATATTTT. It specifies CASSQFGHLSGNTIYF.

Written as DNA, the CDR3 is TGTGCCAGCAGCCGAAGGGGGCGACGGCATCAGCCCCAGCATTTT. This codes for CASSRRGRRHQPQHF. The chain joins TRBV7-6 to TRBJ1-5; 7 positions agree with TRBD1. Germline V gives CDR1 SGHVS, CDR2 FNYEAQ. This CDR3 has 15 amino acids. Unmatched junction bases numbered 9, after V lost 5 bases and J lost 5 bases.

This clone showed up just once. CDR3 in DNA: TGTGCCACCAGCAGGACCCCCTTCCCAGGGGCGTGTGGTGAAAAACTGTTTTTT. Amino acids: CATSRTPFPGACGEKLFF. The chain uses TRBV15 and TRBJ1-4; D possibly corresponds to TRBD1 (6 bases). V shed 3 bases and J shed 7 bases, with 24 bases lying between them. The CDR3 has 18 residues. Per the germline V gene, CDR1 is LNHNV and CDR2 is YYDKDF (reference sequence).

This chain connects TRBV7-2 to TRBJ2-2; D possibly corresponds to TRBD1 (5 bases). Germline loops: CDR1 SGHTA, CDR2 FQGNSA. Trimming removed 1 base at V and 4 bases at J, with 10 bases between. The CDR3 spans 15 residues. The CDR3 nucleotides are TGTGCCAGCAGCTTAGGGCAGGGATTCACCGGGGAGCTGTTTTTT. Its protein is CASSLGQGFTGELFF.

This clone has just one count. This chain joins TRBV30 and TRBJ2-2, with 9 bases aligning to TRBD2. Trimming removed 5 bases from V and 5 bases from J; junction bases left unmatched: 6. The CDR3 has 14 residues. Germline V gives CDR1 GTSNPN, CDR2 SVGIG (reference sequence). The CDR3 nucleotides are TGTGCCTGGCGAGCGGGAGGCTCGACCGGGGAGCTGTTTTTT. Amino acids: CAWRAGGSTGELFF.